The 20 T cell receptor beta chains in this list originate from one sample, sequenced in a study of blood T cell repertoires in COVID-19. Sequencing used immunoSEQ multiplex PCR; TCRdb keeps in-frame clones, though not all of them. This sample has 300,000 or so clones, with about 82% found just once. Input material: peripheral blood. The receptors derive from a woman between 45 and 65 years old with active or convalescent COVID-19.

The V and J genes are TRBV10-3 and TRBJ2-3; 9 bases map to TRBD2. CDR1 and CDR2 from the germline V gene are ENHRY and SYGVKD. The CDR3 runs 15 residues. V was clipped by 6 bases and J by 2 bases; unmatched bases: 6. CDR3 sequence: CAIRETSGTTDTQYF. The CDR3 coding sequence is TGTGCCATCAGGGAGACTAGCGGAACCACAGATACGCAGTATTTT.

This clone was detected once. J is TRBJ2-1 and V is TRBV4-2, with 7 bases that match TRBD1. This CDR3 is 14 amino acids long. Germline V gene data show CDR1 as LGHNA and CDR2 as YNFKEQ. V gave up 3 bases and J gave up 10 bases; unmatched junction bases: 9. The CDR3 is CASSQGSGGAEQFF. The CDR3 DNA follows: TGTGCCAGCAGCCAGGGATCAGGGGGTGCGGAGCAGTTCTTC.

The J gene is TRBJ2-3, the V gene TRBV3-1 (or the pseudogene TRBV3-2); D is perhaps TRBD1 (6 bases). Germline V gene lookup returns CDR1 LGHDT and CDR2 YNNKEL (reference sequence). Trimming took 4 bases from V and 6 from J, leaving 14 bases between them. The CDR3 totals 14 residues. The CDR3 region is CASSRETGGDTQYF. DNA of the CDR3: TGTGCCAGCAGCCGCGAGACAGGTGGGGATACGCAGTATTTT.

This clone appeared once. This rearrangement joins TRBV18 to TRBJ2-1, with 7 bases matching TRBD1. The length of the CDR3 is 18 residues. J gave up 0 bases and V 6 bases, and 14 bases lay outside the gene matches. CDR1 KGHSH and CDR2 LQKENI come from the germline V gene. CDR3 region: CASSGGQPALSSYNEQFF. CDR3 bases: TGTGCCAGCTCTGGGGGACAGCCGGCCCTAAGCTCCTACAATGAGCAGTTCTTC. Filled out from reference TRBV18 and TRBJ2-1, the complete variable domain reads NAGVMQNPRHLVRRRGQEARLRCSPMKGHSHVYWYRQLPEEGLKFMVYLQKENIIDESGMPKERFSAEFPKEGPSILRIQQVVRGDSAAYFCASSGGQPALSSYNEQFFGPGTRLTVL.

This CDR3 reads CASSLGATGGDYGYTF. CDR3 nucleotides: TGTGCCAGCAGTTTGGGGGCGACAGGGGGTGACTATGGCTACACCTTC. The chain combines TRBV27 with TRBJ1-2, with TRBD1 identical over 9 bases. With 3 bases clipped from V and 3 bases from J, the junction kept 8 bases outside the gene matches. The germline V gene has CDR1 MNHEY and CDR2 SMNVEV (reference sequence). This CDR3 is built from 16 residues.

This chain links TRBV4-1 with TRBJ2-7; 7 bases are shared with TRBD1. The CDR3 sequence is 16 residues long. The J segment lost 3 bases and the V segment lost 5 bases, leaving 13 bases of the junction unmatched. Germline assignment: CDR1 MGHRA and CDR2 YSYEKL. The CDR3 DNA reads TGCGCCAGCAGCGGGATACCGGGACAGACGAACTACGAGCAGTACTTC. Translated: CASSGIPGQTNYEQYF.

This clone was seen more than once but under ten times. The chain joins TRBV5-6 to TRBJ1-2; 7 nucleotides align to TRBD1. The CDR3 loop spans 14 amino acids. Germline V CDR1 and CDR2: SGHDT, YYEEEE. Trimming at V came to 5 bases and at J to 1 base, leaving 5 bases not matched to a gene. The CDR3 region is CASSRDSRNYGYTF. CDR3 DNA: TGTGCCAGCAGTCGGGACAGCCGTAACTATGGCTACACCTTC.

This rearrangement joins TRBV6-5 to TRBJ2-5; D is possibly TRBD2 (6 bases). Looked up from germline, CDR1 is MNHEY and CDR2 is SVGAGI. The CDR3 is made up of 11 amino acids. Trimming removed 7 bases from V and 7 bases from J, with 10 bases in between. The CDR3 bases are TGTGCCAGCACCTACGGGGGGACCCAGTACTTC. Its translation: CASTYGGTQYF.

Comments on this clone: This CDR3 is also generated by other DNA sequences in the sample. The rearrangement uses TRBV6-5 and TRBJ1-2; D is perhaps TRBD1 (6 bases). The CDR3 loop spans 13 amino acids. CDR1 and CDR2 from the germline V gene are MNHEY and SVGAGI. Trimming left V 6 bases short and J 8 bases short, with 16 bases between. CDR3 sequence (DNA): TGTGCCAGCAGCCCCACAGGGATAAGGGGCTACACCTTC. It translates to CASSPTGIRGYTF.

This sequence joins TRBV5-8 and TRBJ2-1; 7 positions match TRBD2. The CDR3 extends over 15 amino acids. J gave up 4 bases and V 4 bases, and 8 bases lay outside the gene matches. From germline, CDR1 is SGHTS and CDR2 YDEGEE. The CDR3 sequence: CASSLGLVGYNEQFF. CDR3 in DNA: TGTGCCAGCAGCCTCGGACTAGTCGGGTACAATGAGCAGTTCTTC.

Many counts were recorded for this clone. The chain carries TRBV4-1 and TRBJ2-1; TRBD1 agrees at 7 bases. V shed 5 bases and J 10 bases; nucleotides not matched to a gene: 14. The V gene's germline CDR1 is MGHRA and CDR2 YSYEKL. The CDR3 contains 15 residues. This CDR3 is CASSAGTDYRSEQFF. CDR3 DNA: TGCGCCAGCAGCGCCGGGACAGATTACAGGAGCGAGCAGTTCTTC.

As DNA, the CDR3 is TGCGCCAGCAGCCAAGTTAGCGGGAGGGTTGAGACCCAGTACTTC. It encodes CASSQVSGRVETQYF. The chain combines TRBV4-1 with TRBJ2-5, with 11 bases matching TRBD2. CDR1 MGHRA and CDR2 YSYEKL come from the germline V gene. CDR3 length: 15 amino acids. The V and J ends lost 1 base and 5 bases, in that order; junction bases with no gene match: 3.

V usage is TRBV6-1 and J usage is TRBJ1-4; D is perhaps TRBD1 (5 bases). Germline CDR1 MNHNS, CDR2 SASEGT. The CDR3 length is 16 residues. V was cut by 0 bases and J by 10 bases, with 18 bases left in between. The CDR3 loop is CASSEAMKQGRVKLFF. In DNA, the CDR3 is TGTGCCAGCAGTGAAGCAATGAAGCAGGGAAGAGTAAAACTGTTTTTT.

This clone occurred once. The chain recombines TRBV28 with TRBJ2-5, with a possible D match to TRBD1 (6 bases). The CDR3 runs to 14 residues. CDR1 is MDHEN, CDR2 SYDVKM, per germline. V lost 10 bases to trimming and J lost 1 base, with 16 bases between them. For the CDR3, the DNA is TGTGCCACCTGCCGACAGGCACTCCAAGAGACCCAGTACTTC. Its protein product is CATCRQALQETQYF.

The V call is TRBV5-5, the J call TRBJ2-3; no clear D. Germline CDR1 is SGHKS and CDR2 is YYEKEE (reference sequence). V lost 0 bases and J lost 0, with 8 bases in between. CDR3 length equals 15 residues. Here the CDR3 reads CASSLDVLSTDTQYF. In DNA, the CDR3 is TGTGCCAGCAGCTTGGATGTTCTCAGCACAGATACGCAGTATTTT.

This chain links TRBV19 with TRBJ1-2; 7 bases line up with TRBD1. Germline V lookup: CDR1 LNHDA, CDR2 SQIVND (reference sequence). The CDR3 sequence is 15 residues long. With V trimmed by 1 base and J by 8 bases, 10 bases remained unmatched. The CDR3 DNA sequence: TGTGCCAGTAGTATAGTATGGACAGGCATCCAGGGCTACACCTTC. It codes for CASSIVWTGIQGYTF.

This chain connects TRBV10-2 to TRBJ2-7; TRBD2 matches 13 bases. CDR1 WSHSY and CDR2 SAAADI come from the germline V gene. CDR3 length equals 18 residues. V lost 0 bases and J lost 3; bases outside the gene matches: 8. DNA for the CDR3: TGCGCCAGCAGTGAGTCGTTAGGACTAGCGGGAGCCTACTACGAGCAGTACTTC. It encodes CASSESLGLAGAYYEQYF.

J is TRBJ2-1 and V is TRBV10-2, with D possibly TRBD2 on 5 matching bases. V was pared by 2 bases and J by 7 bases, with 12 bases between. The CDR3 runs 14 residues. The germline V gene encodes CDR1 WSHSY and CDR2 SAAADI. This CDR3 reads CASSELARSNEQFF. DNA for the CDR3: TGCGCCAGCAGTGAGCTAGCCCGTTCGAATGAGCAGTTCTTC.

The CDR3 coding sequence is TGTGCCAGCAGCCACGCTATAAGCTCTGGAAACACCATATATTTT. Amino acid sequence: CASSHAISSGNTIYF. V usage is TRBV3-1 (or the pseudogene TRBV3-2) and J usage is TRBJ1-3, with no clear D. The germline V gene encodes CDR1 LGHDT and CDR2 YNNKEL (reference sequence). This CDR3 has 15 residues. The ends were cut back, 3 bases at V and 0 bases at J, with 9 bases in the middle.

The CDR3 nucleotides read TGTGCCAGCTCGATTACAGGAGAGAACACTGAAGCTTTCTTT. Its protein product is CASSITGENTEAFF. The rearrangement links TRBV18 to TRBJ1-1, with D tentatively TRBD1 (5 bases). V shed 6 bases and J shed 1 base, with 12 bases lying between them. Germline lookup yields CDR1 KGHSH and CDR2 LQKENI. CDR3 length: 14 residues.